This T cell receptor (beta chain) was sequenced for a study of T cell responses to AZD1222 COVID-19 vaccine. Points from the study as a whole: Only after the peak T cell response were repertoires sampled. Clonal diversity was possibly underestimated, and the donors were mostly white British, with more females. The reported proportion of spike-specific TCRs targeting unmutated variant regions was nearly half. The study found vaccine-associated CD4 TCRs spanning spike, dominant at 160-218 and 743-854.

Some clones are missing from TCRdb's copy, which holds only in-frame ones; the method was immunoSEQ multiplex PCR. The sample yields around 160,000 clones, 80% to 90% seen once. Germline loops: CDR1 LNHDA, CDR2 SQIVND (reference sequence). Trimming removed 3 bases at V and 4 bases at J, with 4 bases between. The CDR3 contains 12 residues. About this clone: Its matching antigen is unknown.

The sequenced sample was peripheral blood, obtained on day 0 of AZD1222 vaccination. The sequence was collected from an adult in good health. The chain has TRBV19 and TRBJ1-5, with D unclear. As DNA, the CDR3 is TGTGCCAGTAGTATTGGAAATCAGCCCCAGCATTTT. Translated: CASSIGNQPQHF.